This TCR beta chain came from a study of chronic HIV infection and antiretroviral therapy (dated by TCRdb to the mid-2010s). The library relied on 5' RACE. The instrument given in TCRdb is Illumina MiSeq. TCRdb passed the public sequencing reads through fastp at Q25 and MiXCR, retaining productive beta sequences. Each CDR3 protein gets just one entry, which takes the most common genes and DNA from the rows behind it. This sample comprises 40,000 to 50,000 distinct CDR3 sequences, under 20% of them detected only once. The ten largest account for 2.8% of the sample. As for this clonotype: The antigen this receptor binds is unknown. No per-base quality is available; no much larger clone lies one base away.

Specimen: peripheral blood. This receptor was identified in an adult who had HIV and had not received antiretroviral therapy, or was an uninfected healthy control (not recorded which).

At the DNA level, the sequence is TGTGCCAGCAGTTCCCCACAGGGGCTTGGCACAGATACGCAGTATTTT. Translated, this gives CASSSPQGLGTDTQYF. This chain is built from TRBV28 and TRBJ2-3, and TRBD1 matches 7 of the central bases. Taken from cysteine to phenylalanine, the CDR3 has 16 residues. The CDR3 DNA has 48 bases and is translated from base 1. Per the germline V gene, MDHEN is the CDR1 and SYDVKM is the CDR2. Compared with germline, V lacks 4 bases and J lacks 1 base; bases without a gene match: 8.